These 4 T cell receptor beta chains originate from one sample sequenced in a study of identical twins. TCRdb itself ran the 5' RACE reads through MiXCR, one entry per CDR3 protein. The sample shows just over 450,000 distinct CDR3 sequences, approximately 15% of them seen only once. These data also formed part of another study, on yellow fever vaccine responses in identical twins.

What was sequenced was CD4+ T cells sorted from blood. The receptors were gathered from a woman aged 18-30 years in good health.

This chain connects TRBV20-1 to TRBJ2-7, with D perhaps matching TRBD1 (5 bases). With 0 bases removed from V and 3 bases from J, the gap between germline ends came to 15 bases. Germline V gives CDR1 DFQATT, CDR2 SNEGSKA (reference sequence). The CDR3 sequence is 15 residues long. The CDR3 spells CSARDPQGGGYEQYF. DNA of the CDR3: TGCAGTGCTAGAGATCCGCAGGGTGGCGGCTACGAGCAGTACTTC.

The genes are TRBV5-5 and TRBJ2-1; 9 positions agree with TRBD1. In germline, CDR1 is SGHKS, CDR2 YYEKEE (reference sequence). Unmatched junction bases numbered 8, after V lost 4 bases and J lost 9 bases. The CDR3 runs to 14 residues. The CDR3 nucleotides are TGTGCCAGCAGCATTGGGACAGGGACCAGTGAGCAGTTCTTC. It translates to CASSIGTGTSEQFF.

This chain connects TRBV20-1 to TRBJ2-5; 10 nucleotides align to TRBD2. The CDR3 runs 15 residues. V shed 3 bases and J 0 bases; nucleotides not matched to a gene: 4. Looked up from germline, CDR1 is DFQATT and CDR2 is SNEGSKA (reference sequence). The CDR3 nucleotides read TGCAGTGCTAGTTTTAGCGGGGGGTACCAAGAGACCCAGTACTTC. It specifies CSASFSGGYQETQYF.

This chain links TRBV28 with TRBJ2-7; 7 bases agree with TRBD1. V was clipped by 6 bases and J by 2 bases; unmatched bases: 10. Per the germline V gene, CDR1 is MDHEN and CDR2 is SYDVKM. The CDR3 sequence is 15 residues long. The CDR3 sequence: CASRTGFISPYEQYF. In DNA, the CDR3 is TGTGCCAGCAGGACAGGGTTCATTTCCCCCTACGAGCAGTACTTC.